This TCR beta chain was sequenced during a study of blood T cell repertoires in COVID-19 (dated by TCRdb to 2019 to 2021). Study-level background: Samples from collaborators originated in the United States, Italy and Spain and spanned both the acute and convalescent phases of COVID-19. The repertoires were released in a freely available public database meant as a resource for research on the immune response to SARS-CoV-2. The material from the prospective study consisted of cDNA or gDNA derived from T cells, B-cell-depleted T cells, or PBMCs. Sample metadata almost always included a de-identified subject ID, COVID-19 status, age in years and sex. Subjects who had been exposed to COVID-19, were actively infected with it, or had recovered from it provided the deeply sampled blood TCRbeta repertoires that made up the dataset. The samples were drawn from two sources: the first 160 participants of the ongoing ImmuneRACE study, and 1,000 to 1,500 subjects contributed by 6 global collaborators. HLA class I and class II types, where available, came from metadata supplied by the sample provider rather than from assay-based typing. Beyond this particular receptor, the publication reports: The amount of clinical and demographic metadata varied by source and participant and was provided uncurated.

The immunoSEQ Assay, a bias-controlled multiplex PCR, was used to amplify TCRbeta CDR3 regions from genomic DNA. In the original analysis: Nucleated cell counts per sample were estimated from amplification of reference gene primers within the assay. To quantify the absolute abundance of each unique TCRbeta CDR3 rearrangement, sequence reads were collapsed and filtered. For each sample, productive Simpson clonality was calculated as the square root of Simpson's diversity index over productive rearrangements. TCRdb took this table from immuneACCESS and kept in-frame rearrangements with V and J called. Such tables lack part of the clones; where checked against another copy, unresolved V genes explain under half of the gap, and the rest is unexplained. That table supplies the V and J calls and clone size; D and trimming were determined from the DNA. Here the sample has some 360,000 clones; around 87% occur a single time. The ten top clones hold 2.3% of the sample.

One collaborating source in Seattle enrolled patients during active infection and followed them longitudinally through the course of disease. Collaborating institutions collected whole blood in K2EDTA tubes following their own protocols. Collaborator samples were shipped for TCRbeta analysis as frozen whole blood, isolated PBMCs, or DNA extracted from either sample type. Remarks on this clone: No antigen is known for it. Base qualities are not provided; no much larger clone lies one nucleotide away.

Sample: peripheral blood. This sequence was found in a woman aged 55-69 years with COVID-19, enrolled during active disease.

The sequenced DNA is TGCAGCGTTGACTCACTAGCGTCGATCACAGATACGCAGTATTTT. This codes for CSVDSLASITDTQYF. The chain is encoded by TRBV29-1 joined to TRBJ2-3; 7 junctional bases match TRBD2. The CDR3 spans 15 residues, from the cysteine through the phenylalanine. Here the CDR3 DNA is all that survives: 45 bases in frame from base 1. Germline trimming: 3 bases from V, 2 bases from J; junction bases outside gene matches: 8. For CDR1 and CDR2, the germline V gene lists SQVTM and ANQGSEA.